Listed here are 14 T cell receptor beta chains from one sample, sequenced in a study of T-cell memory formation after mild COVID-19. TCRdb ran MiXCR on the 5' RACE reads and lists one entry per CDR3 protein. The profile shows fewer than 700,000 distinct CDR3 sequences, about a sixth of them singletons. Sequencing was done on a sample of PBMCs or a T cell subset sorted from them (not recorded which). Receptors originate from an adult woman who had mild COVID-19 (a few samples of this study predate the infection). Cell type and time point are not known.

The chain employs TRBV20-1 and TRBJ2-1; 8 bases map to TRBD2. The CDR3 runs to 16 residues. Germline V gene data show CDR1 as DFQATT and CDR2 as SNEGSKA (reference sequence). The ends lost 0 bases at V and 3 bases at J; junction bases unmatched: 7. The CDR3 sequence: CSARDPGGGIYNEQFF. The CDR3, as DNA: TGCAGTGCTAGAGATCCTGGCGGGGGGATCTACAATGAGCAGTTCTTC.

This clonotype has a handful of counts. J is TRBJ2-7 and V is TRBV20-1; D might be TRBD2 (5 bases). The CDR3 has 15 amino acids. The germline V and J ends were trimmed by 1 base and 1 base, with 14 bases remaining between them. Germline V gene lookup returns CDR1 DFQATT and CDR2 SNEGSKA (reference sequence). The CDR3 nucleotides are TGCAGTGCTAGAGGGTCGCTCAGGAGGTCCTACGAGCAGTACTTC. Amino acid sequence: CSARGSLRRSYEQYF.

The chain has TRBV7-9 and TRBJ2-3; 8 bases align to TRBD1. The CDR3 is 16 amino acids. After removal of 5 bases from V and 2 bases from J, the junction contained 9 bases not matched to a gene. Germline V gene sequence: CDR1 SEHNR, CDR2 FQNEAQ (reference sequence). DNA for the CDR3: TGTGCCAGCAGCCCAAGGACAGGGCTGATCACAGATACGCAGTATTTT. As protein: CASSPRTGLITDTQYF. Looking up the rest from reference TRBV7-9 and TRBJ2-3 gives the full variable domain: DTGVSQNPRHKITKRGQNVTFRCDPISEHNRLYWYRQTLGQGPEFLTYFQNEAQLEKSRLLSDRFSAERPKGSFSTLEIQRTEQGDSAMYLCASSPRTGLITDTQYFGPGTRLTVL.

This clonotype has just a few counts. The genes are TRBV15 and TRBJ2-7, with D perhaps matching TRBD1 (5 bases). Germline CDR1 and CDR2: LNHNV and YYDKDF (reference sequence). Trimming pared 4 bases from V and 4 bases from J, leaving 8 bases between. This CDR3 is 12 amino acids long. Here the CDR3 reads CATSMGPYEQYF. CDR3 in DNA: TGTGCCACCAGCATGGGGCCTTACGAGCAGTACTTC.

The chain carries TRBV6-2 or TRBV6-3 and TRBJ2-5; weak D call: TRBD1 (7 bases). Germline V gene sequence: CDR1 MNHEY, CDR2 SVGEGT. There are 15 residues in the CDR3. The V end lost 0 bases, the J end lost 5 bases, and 13 bases lay between the germline ends. CDR3 sequence (DNA): TGTGCCAGCAGTTACTCCGCGGGGACAGTGGAGACCCAGTACTTC. It translates to CASSYSAGTVETQYF.

The chain recombines TRBV9 with TRBJ2-1; TRBD2 matches at 8 bases. Germline CDR1 SGDLS, CDR2 YYNGEE. The CDR3 sequence is 17 residues long. V trimming: 2 bases; J trimming: 5 bases; junction bases outside the gene matches: 12. CDR3 sequence: CASSVPRVGAGDNEQFF. The CDR3 bases are TGTGCCAGCAGCGTGCCGCGGGTCGGAGCGGGGGACAATGAGCAGTTCTTC.

The genes are TRBV19 and TRBJ2-3; no reliable D call. The germline gives CDR1 LNHDA, CDR2 SQIVND (reference sequence). Trimming took off 5 bases at V and 2 bases at J, with 5 bases between the two ends. This CDR3 comprises 12 residues. In DNA, the CDR3 is TGTGCCAGTAGTGTACCCACAGATACGCAGTATTTT. Residues: CASSVPTDTQYF.

V gene TRBV19 combines with J gene TRBJ2-1, with D perhaps TRBD2 (5 bases). The germline V gene encodes CDR1 LNHDA and CDR2 SQIVND (reference sequence). The CDR3 runs to 15 residues. With 4 bases removed from V and 6 bases from J, the gap between germline ends came to 16 bases. As DNA, the CDR3 is TGTGCCAGTAGTACCGGGCCCCAACGGGGCAATGAGCAGTTCTTC. This sequence encodes CASSTGPQRGNEQFF. Combining the CDR3 with reference TRBV19 and TRBJ2-1 gives the whole variable domain DGGITQSPKYLFRKEGQNVTLSCEQNLNHDAMYWYRQDPGQGLRLIYYSQIVNDFQKGDIAEGYSVSREKKESFPLTVTSAQKNPTAFYLCASSTGPQRGNEQFFGPGTRLTVL.

The table lists this clonotype with a few counts. The rearrangement joins TRBV7-9 to TRBJ1-3, with no clear D. The CDR3 extends over 12 amino acids. V gave up 5 bases and J gave up 5 bases, with 7 bases separating them. CDR1 and CDR2 from the germline V gene are SEHNR and FQNEAQ (reference sequence). CDR3 coding DNA: TGTGCCAGCAGCGGCCGTAGAAACACCATATATTTT. Translated: CASSGRRNTIYF.

Only a few counts were recorded for this clonotype. J is TRBJ2-3 and V is TRBV9; 8 bases align to TRBD1. J lost 2 bases, V lost 6 bases, and 8 bases had no gene match. Germline CDR1 and CDR2: SGDLS and YYNGEE. This CDR3 contains 15 residues. The CDR3 protein is CASNPGGGPTDTQYF. The CDR3 nucleotides read TGTGCCAGCAATCCAGGGGGCGGTCCCACAGATACGCAGTATTTT.

The rearrangement uses TRBV19 and TRBJ2-7, with unresolved D. Trimming removed 3 bases from V and 0 bases from J, with 12 bases in between. Per germline, CDR1 LNHDA and CDR2 SQIVND (reference sequence). This CDR3 spans 15 amino acids. In DNA form, the CDR3 reads TGTGCCAGTAGTATGAAAGCAGGCAGCTCCTACGAGCAGTACTTC. This sequence encodes CASSMKAGSSYEQYF.

J is TRBJ2-1 and V is TRBV10-3; no clear D. The CDR3 length is 13 residues. Trimming left V 0 bases short and J 3 bases short, with 3 bases between. In germline, CDR1 is ENHRY, CDR2 SYGVKD. The CDR3 coding sequence is TGTGCCATCAGTGAGTCAAACTACAATGAGCAGTTCTTC. Its translation is CAISESNYNEQFF.

The table lists this clonotype with many counts. The CDR3 sequence: CASRQGNTEAFF. DNA for the CDR3: TGTGCCAGTCGACAGGGGAACACTGAAGCTTTCTTT. This chain connects TRBV25-1 to TRBJ1-1, with 7 bases fitting TRBD1. The CDR3 has 12 residues. CDR1 is MGHDK, CDR2 SYGVNS, per germline. V was clipped by 9 bases and J by 1 base; unmatched bases: 2. The variable domain in full, completed from reference TRBV25-1 and TRBJ1-1, reads EADIYQTPRYLVIGTGKKITLECSQTMGHDKMYWYQQDPGMELHLIHYSYGVNSTEKGDLSSESTVSRIRTEHFPLTLESARPSHTSQYLCASRQGNTEAFFGQGTRLTVV.

The chain has TRBV12-3 or TRBV12-4 and TRBJ2-3; D may be TRBD2 (5 bases). V was pared by 5 bases and J by 5 bases, with 17 bases between. The CDR3 spans 15 residues. The DNA for the CDR3 is TGTGCCAGCAGTCTTCGGACGGGGAATGTAGATACGCAGTATTTT. This codes for CASSLRTGNVDTQYF.